The 2 T cell receptor beta chains below were found in one sample sequenced in a study of immune heterogeneity within non-small cell lung tumors. The TCR beta CDR3 region underwent multiplex PCR amplification with 32 V and 13 J primers. Each CDR3 protein is one row after TCRdb ran MiXCR on the multiplex PCR reads. The sample yields around 4,100 distinct CDR3 sequences, less than 25% seen once. Template input was genomic DNA from bulk tumor (approximately 600 ng per sample). Several biopsies per primary tumor were taken during surgery, spaced as far apart as possible. The patients were newly diagnosed with non-small cell lung cancer, had not been treated, and had curative surgery. Sequenced material: lung tumor tissue. These receptors were taken from a man between 50 and 59 years old with non-small cell lung cancer.

This clonotype is medium-sized within its sample. J is TRBJ2-7 and V is TRBV3-1; D unclear. From germline, CDR1 is LGHDT and CDR2 YNNKEL (reference sequence). The CDR3 is 13 residues long. Between the trimmed V and J ends, which lost 3 bases and 2 bases, there was a span of 8 bases. CDR3 nucleotides: TGTGCCAGCAGCCACGAACGACCCTACGAGCAGTACTTC. Translated: CASSHERPYEQYF.

This clonotype is classed as medium-sized. The chain joins TRBV19 to TRBJ1-2; D not certain. The CDR3 loop spans 10 amino acids. Germline V CDR1 and CDR2: LNHDA, SQIVND (reference sequence). In DNA, the CDR3 is TGTGCGGTCGGATTCAATGGCTACACCTTC. Translated, it gives CAVGFNGYTF.